The clone carrying this T cell receptor (beta chain) occurred many times. Antigen unknown. The sample belongs to a study of neurological immune-mediated disorders. Study-wide results and caveats: No CDR3 amino acid sequences were shared by expanded clones across subjects, suggesting private repertoires in all groups.

This CDR3 is 13 amino acids long. V was shortened by 8 bases and J by 10 bases, with 20 bases between the two germline ends. The team produced cDNA through 5'RACE using 10-nucleotide random UMIs. TCRdb recomputed calls from the 5' RACE reads with MiXCR, one row per CDR3 protein. The table includes 50,000 or so distinct CDR3 sequences, about a tenth detected once. The rearrangement joins TRBV12-3 or TRBV12-4 to TRBJ1-2; tentatively, D is TRBD1 (6 bases). This receptor was identified in a woman aged 40 to 50 with HTLV-1-associated myelopathy (HAM/TSP). The sample consisted of PBMCs. The chain's CDR3 is CASHLQGPSIYTF. CDR3 DNA: TGTGCCAGCCACCTACAGGGTCCTTCGATCTACACCTTC.